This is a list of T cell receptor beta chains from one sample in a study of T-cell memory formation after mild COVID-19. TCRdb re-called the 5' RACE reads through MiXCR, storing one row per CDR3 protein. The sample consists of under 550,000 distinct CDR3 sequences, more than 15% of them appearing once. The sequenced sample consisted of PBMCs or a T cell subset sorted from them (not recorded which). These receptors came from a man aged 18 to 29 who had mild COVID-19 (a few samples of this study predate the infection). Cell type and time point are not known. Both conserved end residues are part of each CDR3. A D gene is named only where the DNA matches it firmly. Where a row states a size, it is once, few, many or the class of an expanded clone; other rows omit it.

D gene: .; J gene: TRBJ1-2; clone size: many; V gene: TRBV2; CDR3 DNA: TGTGCCAGCAGTGCGGGGGGTGGCTATGGCTACACCTTC; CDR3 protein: CASSAGGGYGYTF
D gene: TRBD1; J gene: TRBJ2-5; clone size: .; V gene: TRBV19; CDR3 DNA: TGTTCTTCCTCCGGGGACAGGGTAGAGACCCAGTACTTC; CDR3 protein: CSSSGDRVETQYF
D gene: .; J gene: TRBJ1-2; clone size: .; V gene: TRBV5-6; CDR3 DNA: TGTGCCAGCAGCTTAGCAGGGGTGGGGACCTTC; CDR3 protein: CASSLAGVGTF
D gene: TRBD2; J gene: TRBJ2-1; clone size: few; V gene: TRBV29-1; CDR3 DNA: TGCAGCGTTGAAGGGACTAGCGGGAGTGCCTACAATGAGCAGTTCTTC; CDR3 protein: CSVEGTSGSAYNEQFF
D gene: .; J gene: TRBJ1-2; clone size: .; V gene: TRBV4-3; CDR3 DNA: TGCGCCAGCAGCCAAGATCTGGGGCCTGCTGGGGGCTACACCTTC; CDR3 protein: CASSQDLGPAGGYTF
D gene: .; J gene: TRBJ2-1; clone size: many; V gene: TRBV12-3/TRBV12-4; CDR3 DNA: TGTGCCAGCAGTGTAGTCACTCGGTACAATGAGCAGTTCTTC; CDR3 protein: CASSVVTRYNEQFF
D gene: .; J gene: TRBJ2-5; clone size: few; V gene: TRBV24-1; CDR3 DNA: TGTGCCACCAGTGATTTCAGGTCGTACCAAGAGACCCAGTACTTC; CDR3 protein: CATSDFRSYQETQYF
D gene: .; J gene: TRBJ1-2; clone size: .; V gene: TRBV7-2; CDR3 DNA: TGTGCCAGCAGCGAAAACCCCCGGGCCAACTATGGCTACACCTTC; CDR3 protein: CASSENPRANYGYTF
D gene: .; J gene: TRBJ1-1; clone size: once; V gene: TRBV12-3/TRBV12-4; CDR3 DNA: TGTGCCAGCAGTCCCTTTTTGGAGGGGGGCACTGAAGCTTTCTTT; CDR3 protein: CASSPFLEGGTEAFF
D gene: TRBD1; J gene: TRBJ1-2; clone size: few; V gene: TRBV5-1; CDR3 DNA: TGCGCCAGCAGTTCCGGGACAGGGCACTTTAATGGAGGCTACACCTTC; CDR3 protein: CASSSGTGHFNGGYTF
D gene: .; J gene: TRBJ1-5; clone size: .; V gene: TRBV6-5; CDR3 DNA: TGTGCCAGCGGGGGTATGGGGAATCAGCCCCAGCATTTT; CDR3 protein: CASGGMGNQPQHF
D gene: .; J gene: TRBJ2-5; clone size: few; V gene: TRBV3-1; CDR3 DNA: TGTGCCAGCAGCCAAGAGACCTGGCAAGAGACCCAGTACTTC; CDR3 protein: CASSQETWQETQYF
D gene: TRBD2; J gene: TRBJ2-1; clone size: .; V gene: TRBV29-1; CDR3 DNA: TGCAGCGTTGAGAATCTAGCGGGTGAGCAGTTCTTC; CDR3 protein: CSVENLAGEQFF
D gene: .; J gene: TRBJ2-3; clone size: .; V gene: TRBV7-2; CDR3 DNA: TGTGCCAGCAGGTCGGGACGGATTGAGTATACGCAGTATTTT; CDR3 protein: CASRSGRIEYTQYF
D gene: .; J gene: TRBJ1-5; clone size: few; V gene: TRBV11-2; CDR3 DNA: TGTGCCAGCAGAGGTTCCGTCGATCAGCCCCAGCATTTT; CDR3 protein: CASRGSVDQPQHF
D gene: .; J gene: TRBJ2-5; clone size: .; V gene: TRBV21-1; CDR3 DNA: TGTGCCAGCAGCAAGGAATTTGGGAGAATAGCGGGGCAAGAGACCCAGTACTTC; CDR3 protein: CASSKEFGRIAGQETQYF
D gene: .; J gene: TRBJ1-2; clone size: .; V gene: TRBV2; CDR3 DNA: TGTGCCAGCACCACCTCCTTTTATGGCTACACCTTC; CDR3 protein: CASTTSFYGYTF
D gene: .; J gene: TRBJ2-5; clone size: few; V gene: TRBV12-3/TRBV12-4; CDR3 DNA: TGTGCCAGCGGGGCTGTGGGGGAAGAGACCCAGTACTTC; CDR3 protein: CASGAVGEETQYF
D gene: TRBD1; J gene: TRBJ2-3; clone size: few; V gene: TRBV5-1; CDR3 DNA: TGCGCCAGCAATGACAGGGGCGCTTTTGGGGATACGCAGTATTTT; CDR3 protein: CASNDRGAFGDTQYF
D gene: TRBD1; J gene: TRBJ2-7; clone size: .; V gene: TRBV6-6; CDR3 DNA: TGTGCCAGCAGTTACTCGAGGGACAGGGGCTACGAGCAGTACTTC; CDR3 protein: CASSYSRDRGYEQYF
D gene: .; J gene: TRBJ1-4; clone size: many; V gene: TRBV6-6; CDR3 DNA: TGTGCCAGCAGTTACTCGGAGGGTGCGGAAAAACTGTTTTTT; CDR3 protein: CASSYSEGAEKLFF
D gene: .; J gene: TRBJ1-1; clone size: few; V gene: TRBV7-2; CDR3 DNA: TGTGCCAGCAGCTTATTGGGGGCACGGAACACTGAAGCTTTCTTT; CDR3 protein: CASSLLGARNTEAFF
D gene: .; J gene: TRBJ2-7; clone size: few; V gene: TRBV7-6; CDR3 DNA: TGTGCCAGCAGCCCCCGGTTCCCCCCGGAGCAGTACTTC; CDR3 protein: CASSPRFPPEQYF